This entry describes one T cell receptor (beta chain). This clonotype has more than one count but fewer than ten. What this receptor recognizes is not known. Nothing much larger sits one base from this clone, and base qualities are not available. The CDR3 runs 14 amino acids, cysteine and phenylalanine included. The CDR3 DNA has 42 bases and is translated from base 1. Reading the germline V gene (reference sequence) gives CDR1 SEHNR and CDR2 FQNEAQ. Between the V and J ends, shortened by 6 bases and 1 base respectively, the junction contains 11 bases. This record belongs to a study of T-cell memory formation after mild COVID-19 (dated by TCRdb to about 2021). Regarding the research as a whole: TCR sequence clusters from the two donors were largely donor specific. In two donors, T-cell clones that expanded and contracted after mild COVID-19 were followed by sequencing TCRalpha and TCRbeta repertoires longitudinally. The cohort was made up of two young adult volunteers, one female and one male, who were previously healthy.

The instrument was an Illumina NovaSeq 6000. TCRalpha and TCRbeta cDNA libraries were built by 5'RACE with constant-segment primers, adding sample barcodes and unique molecular identifiers. RNA was extracted from every sample with Trizol reagent. Library amplification was performed in two PCR steps, and a second sample barcode and Illumina TruSeq adapters were introduced in the second step. Libraries were sequenced on an Illumina NovaSeq with 2 x 150 bp paired-end reads. In the paper's pipeline: Reads were demultiplexed and collapsed into UMI-guided consensus sequences with migec v1.2.7. With mixcr v2.1.11, UMI consensuses were aligned to TRA and TRB V and J templates and assembled into clonotypes. Expanded or contracted clonotypes were those called significant by both edgeR and NoisET, with noise models trained on biological replicates. For edgeR calls, the thresholds were a false discovery rate-adjusted p below 0.01 and a log2 fold-change of 1. As an exploratory analysis of dynamics, max-normalized trajectories of the 1000 most abundant clonotypes were examined with PCA combined with hierarchical clustering. Separately sequenced CD4+ and CD8+ repertoires were used to assign the CD4 or CD8 phenotype of responding clones. The public reads were reanalyzed by TCRdb: fastp trimming at Q25, MiXCR alignment, in-frame beta chains only. Each CDR3 protein gets just one entry, which takes the most common genes and DNA from the rows behind it. The V and J calls and clone size are TCRdb's, not the authors'. This sample comprises some 290,000 distinct CDR3 sequences, 15% to 20% of them detected only once. The ten largest clones add up to 20% to 25% of the sample.

Summary of the overall study and its limitations: Whether the second-wave clones peaking on day 37 were SARS-CoV-2 specific was not confirmed. Only two mild cases were covered by the study, and larger cohorts that include severe cases with pre-infection samples were considered necessary. Some responding clones were detected in pre-infection memory, which suggested that pre-existing cross-reactive memory T cells had joined the SARS-CoV-2 response. From day 15 to 85, contracting clones showed balanced CD4/CD8 phenotypes, whereas a second wave of clones that expanded from day 15 to 37 leaned towards CD4+. Contracting CD4+ clones were found mainly in CM and EM memory subsets, while CD8+ clones were enriched in EMRA.

Ficoll-Paque density gradient centrifugation was used to isolate PBMCs. The clonotype originates from a man aged 18 to 29 who had mild COVID-19 (a few samples of this study predate the infection). The sample titles of this study are shuffled in the database, so cell type and time point are left out; the donor was told from shared clones. The rearrangement joined TRBV7-9 to TRBJ2-3; the D gene assignment is ambiguous. What was sequenced was PBMCs or a T cell subset sorted from them (not recorded which). The CDR3 reads CASRTGGGTDTQYF. The sequenced DNA: TGTGCCAGCAGAACGGGCGGTGGCACAGATACGCAGTATTTT.